The 5 T cell receptor beta chains presented below share a single source sample, sequenced in a study of shared clonotypes between healthy human individuals. The repertoire was sequenced with immunoSEQ multiplex PCR; TCRdb's copy has only in-frame clones and lacks some. The sample yields just over 2,000,000 clones, approximately 95% seen once. Sequences were obtained from naive CD4+ T cells sorted from blood. Subset defined: CD45RA+ positively selected. These receptors originate from a man between 18 and 35 years old in good health.

The chain has TRBV6-1 and TRBJ1-3; tentatively, D is TRBD1 (5 bases). There are 15 residues in the CDR3. V was pared by 3 bases and J by 0 bases, with 9 bases between. Germline CDR1 is MNHNS and CDR2 is SASEGT. CDR3 amino acids: CASSEGRGSGNTIYF. DNA of the CDR3: TGTGCCAGCAGTGAGGGACGGGGCTCTGGAAACACCATATATTTT.

DNA for the CDR3: TGTGCCAGCGGACAGGGGGCCTCTGGAAACACCATATATTTT. Amino acids: CASGQGASGNTIYF. V is TRBV2 and J is TRBJ1-3; 11 bases are a match to TRBD1. The ends lost 8 bases at V and 0 bases at J; junction bases unmatched: 0. The CDR3 totals 14 residues. The germline gives CDR1 SNHLY, CDR2 FYNNEI.

Only one count was recorded for this clone. V gene TRBV30 combines with J gene TRBJ2-7; 11 nucleotides match TRBD1. V shed 2 bases, J shed 5 bases, and the junction held 11 bases outside the gene matches. Looked up from germline, CDR1 is GTSNPN and CDR2 is SVGIG (reference sequence). The CDR3 covers 16 residues. The CDR3 sequence is CAWSLGLGGQGDEQYF. The CDR3 DNA is TGTGCCTGGAGTCTCGGATTGGGGGGACAGGGGGACGAGCAGTACTTC.

The genes are TRBV25-1 and TRBJ2-3; D gene unclear. V was cut by 5 bases and J by 2 bases, with 11 bases left in between. CDR3 length: 14 residues. CDR1 is MGHDK, CDR2 SYGVNS, per germline. CDR3 DNA: TGTGCCAGCAGTAAGGCCAAAAACACAGATACGCAGTATTTT. Protein: CASSKAKNTDTQYF.

With regard to this clone: At one end, the junction sequence differs from germline, possibly due to a read error. The J gene is TRBJ1-2, the V gene TRBV2; D possibly corresponds to TRBD1 (5 bases). Germline lookup yields CDR1 SNHLY and CDR2 FYNNEI. This CDR3 is built from 11 residues. CDR3 loop: CASSVRQRSSF. The CDR3 nucleotides read TGTGCCAGCAGTGTTAGACAGCGGTCTTCCTTC.